This T cell receptor (beta chain) was recovered during a study of T cells after yellow fever vaccination. Study results and limitations: It was a weaker secondary response, yet one that peaked faster, at day 5 versus 15. Abundant clonotypes from the bulk population could get into FACS-sorted repertoires as contaminants.

The study made its TCR cDNA through 5'RACE template switching. That step introduced a universal primer site along with UMIs. TCRdb reprocessed the 5' RACE reads with MiXCR, giving one entry per CDR3 protein. The table lists about 130,000 distinct CDR3 sequences, under 8% of them singletons. This clonotype was recorded a few times. No antigen is known for it. This TCR derives from a man between 18 and 35 years old who received the YFV17D yellow fever vaccine. The sequenced sample was CD4+ T cells sorted from PBMCs, obtained 9 to 10 days after the first yellow fever vaccination.

CDR3 DNA: TGTGCCAGCAGCTTAGTTGAGGGTCCTGCTCAGCCCCAGCATTTT. It encodes CASSLVEGPAQPQHF. The chain couples TRBV7-2 to TRBJ1-5; no definite D call. V lost 1 base and J 6 bases, leaving 13 bases between the germline ends. Germline lookup yields CDR1 SGHTA and CDR2 FQGNSA. The CDR3 covers 15 residues. Combining the CDR3 with reference TRBV7-2 and TRBJ1-5 gives the whole variable domain GAGVSQSPSNKVTEKGKDVELRCDPISGHTALYWYRQSLGQGLEFLIYFQGNSAPDKSGLPSDRFSAERTGGSVSTLTIQRTQQEDSAVYLCASSLVEGPAQPQHFGDGTRLSIL.